This is a list of T cell receptor beta chains from one sample in a study of shared clonotypes between healthy human individuals. Assay used: immunoSEQ multiplex PCR; TCRdb lists only in-frame clones, some missing. The repertoire holds a few million clones, with over 90% as singletons. Sequenced input: naive CD4+ T cells from PBMCs. Receptors originate from a man aged 18 to 29 in good health. Some clones in this sample may be carry-over from other donors' samples. The CDR3 runs from the conserved cysteine through the conserved F or W. D genes are given only for firm matches. The size of a clone is reported for some rows only, either as once, few or many, or as a class for expanded clones.

j_call cdr3_length v_call clone_size d_call cdr3_nt cdr3_aa
TRBJ1-1 14 TRBV4-2 NA NA TGTGCCAGCAGCCAAGATCCAGCCAACACTGAAGCTTTCTTT CASSQDPANTEAFF
TRBJ2-3 15 TRBV10-1 NA NA TGCGCCAGCAGTGTGACCAGCGGTGGCGCAGATACGCAGTATTTT CASSVTSGGADTQYF
TRBJ2-2 16 TRBV7-8 NA NA TGTGCCAGCAGCCACGAGACAGGAGTCAACACCGGGGAGCTGTTTTTT CASSHETGVNTGELFF
TRBJ2-7 15 TRBV5-6 NA TRBD2 TGTGCCAGCAGCTTCATGGCGGGGGTCCCCTACGAGCAGTACTTC CASSFMAGVPYEQYF
TRBJ1-3 17 TRBV18 NA NA TGTGCCAGCTCACGTCAGACAGTCGACCAGGTTGGAAACACCATATATTTT CASSRQTVDQVGNTIYF
TRBJ2-5 16 TRBV11-2 once TRBD1 TGTGCCAGCAGCCATAAACAGGGGGCTGTTTGGGAGACCCAGTACTTC CASSHKQGAVWETQYF
TRBJ2-7 13 TRBV7-9 NA NA TGTGCCAGCAGCTTCATGGGGTTGCGCGAGCAGTACTTC CASSFMGLREQYF
TRBJ2-5 12 TRBV30 NA NA TGTGCCTGGAGTGAGGTTGCTGGAACCCAGTACTTC CAWSEVAGTQYF
TRBJ1-5 16 TRBV19 NA NA TGTGCCAGTAGTATAGGAGGGAAAACTAGCAATCAGCCCCAGCATTTT CASSIGGKTSNQPQHF
TRBJ2-1 16 TRBV10-1 NA NA TGCGCCAGCAGTGAATACACCTTCATTGGACCTAATGAGCAGTTCTTC CASSEYTFIGPNEQFF
TRBJ2-1 13 TRBV7-8 NA NA TGTGCCAGCAGCTTAAGCTACCTCAATGAGCAGTTCTTC CASSLSYLNEQFF
TRBJ2-3 16 TRBV5-1 NA NA TGCGCCAGCAGCTTGGCCGAGCAGGCCCACGGGGATACGCAGTATTTT CASSLAEQAHGDTQYF
TRBJ2-5 14 TRBV11-2 once NA TGTGCCAGCAGCTTATCCGTGAACCAAGAGACCCAGTACTTC CASSLSVNQETQYF
TRBJ2-1 16 TRBV5-1 NA TRBD2 TGCGCCAGCAGCCCGACTAGCGGGAGTTCCTACAATGAGCAGTTCTTC CASSPTSGSSYNEQFF